One sample yielded the 30 T cell receptor beta chains listed below, sequenced in a study of T cells in Graves' hyperthyroidism and ophthalmopathy (dated by TCRdb to about 2019). The library was generated by multiplex PCR. The instrument was an Illumina HiSeq 2000. TCR beta CDR3 regions were amplified from RNA transcripts. For the first round of RT-PCR on the TCR CDR3, the HTBI primer set was used together with the Qiagen OneStep RT-PCR kit. TCRdb reanalyzed the raw reads on its own, using fastp at Q25 for trimming and MiXCR for clone calling, and kept in-frame beta chains. Rows matching on CDR3 protein sequence are summarized as one entry with the most common DNA and genes. Across this sample there are 20,000 to 30,000 distinct CDR3 sequences, with roughly 45% seen only once. Of the sample, around a tenth is held by the ten largest clones. Sequenced input: blood. Receptors were obtained from a woman between 25 and 40 years old with Graves' hyperthyroidism.

This clonotype has ten or more counts. The chain recombines TRBV12-3 or TRBV12-4 with TRBJ2-1; 8 bases are shared with TRBD1. V gave up 6 bases and J gave up 2 bases; unmatched junction bases: 6. The CDR3 spans 15 residues. CDR3 DNA: TGTGCCAGCAGGACAGGGGTGAGCACCTACAATGAGCAGTTCTTC. It codes for CASRTGVSTYNEQFF.

This clonotype was detected many times. The J gene is TRBJ2-5, the V gene TRBV3-1, with D hard to call. V lost 0 bases and J 3 bases, leaving 11 bases between the germline ends. This CDR3 has 15 amino acids. CDR1 LGHDT and CDR2 YNNKEL come from the germline V gene (reference sequence). The CDR3 bases are TGTGCCAGCAGCCAAGAATTCCTAGTAAAAGAGACCCAGTACTTC. Residues: CASSQEFLVKETQYF.

This clonotype ranks as medium-sized. The rearrangement uses TRBV19 and TRBJ2-1; D is unresolved. CDR3 length: 13 residues. Germline V gene lookup returns CDR1 LNHDA and CDR2 SQIVND (reference sequence). V gave up 5 bases and J gave up 8 bases, with 13 bases separating them. This CDR3 is CASSATMLYEQFF. The CDR3 DNA reads as TGTGCCAGTAGTGCGACAATGTTGTATGAGCAGTTCTTC. The whole variable domain, filled in from reference TRBV19 and TRBJ2-1, reads DGGITQSPKYLFRKEGQNVTLSCEQNLNHDAMYWYRQDPGQGLRLIYYSQIVNDFQKGDIAEGYSVSREKKESFPLTVTSAQKNPTAFYLCASSATMLYEQFFGPGTRLTVL.

This clonotype was counted at least ten times. The V call is TRBV3-1, the J call TRBJ1-1, with 9 bases aligning to TRBD1. CDR3 length: 13 residues. Unmatched junction bases numbered 2, after V lost 2 bases and J lost 7 bases. Germline-derived CDR1 and CDR2 are LGHDT and YNNKEL (reference sequence). CDR3 sequence (DNA): TGTGCCAGCAGCCAATCGGACAGGGGTGAAGCTTTCTTT. Translation: CASSQSDRGEAFF.

Concerning this clonotype itself: Since no conserved phenylalanine or tryptophan closes the CDR3, a read error is the likely cause. The limits of the CDR3 on the DNA are not certain, so only TCRdb's listed CDR3 is given. CDR3 protein: CASSDSGQSY. The rearrangement uses TRBV10-2 and TRBJ2-7. CDR1 WSHSY and CDR2 SAAADI come from the germline V gene. The CDR3 spans 10 residues, counting both ends.

This clonotype was seen many times. The V call is TRBV7-9, the J call TRBJ2-1; 14 bases fit TRBD2. This CDR3 is built from 16 residues. V lost 3 bases to trimming and J lost 8 bases; unmatched junction nucleotides: 6. CDR1 SEHNR and CDR2 FQNEAQ come from the germline V gene (reference sequence). The CDR3 bases are TGTGCCAGCAGCTTTGGGACTAGCGGGAGTTTCGATGAGCAGTTCTTC. It translates to CASSFGTSGSFDEQFF.

The chain has TRBV7-8 and TRBJ2-7; 9 bases line up with TRBD1. Germline CDR1 and CDR2: SGHVS and FQNEAQ. This CDR3 comprises 14 residues. The J segment lost 6 bases and the V segment lost 3 bases, leaving 6 bases of the junction unmatched. The CDR3 loop is CASSFPKTGGEQYF. The DNA for the CDR3 is TGTGCCAGCAGCTTCCCGAAGACAGGGGGCGAGCAGTACTTC.

This clonotype was observed at least ten times. CDR3 protein: CASGLIRETQYF. DNA for the CDR3: TGTGCTAGTGGTTTGATACGAGAGACCCAGTACTTC. The chain joins TRBV12-5 to TRBJ2-5, with D hard to call. Germline CDR1 reads LGHNT; CDR2 reads FRNRAP. The CDR3 totals 12 residues. Trimming removed 2 bases from V and 4 bases from J, with 5 bases in between.

This rearrangement joins TRBV20-1 to TRBJ2-7; the match to TRBD1 covers 10 bases. CDR1 and CDR2 from the germline V gene are DFQATT and SNEGSKA (reference sequence). Trimming cost V 4 bases and J 3 bases; bases outside gene matches: 3. The CDR3 contains 13 residues. The CDR3 protein is CSATRTGGYEQYF. The CDR3 DNA reads as TGCAGTGCTACCAGGACAGGGGGCTACGAGCAGTACTTC.

The chain has TRBV19 and TRBJ2-1; 11 nucleotides align to TRBD1. Germline V CDR1 and CDR2: LNHDA, SQIVND (reference sequence). V lost 6 bases to trimming and J lost 7 bases; unmatched junction nucleotides: 8. This CDR3 has 15 amino acids. The CDR3 DNA is TGTGCCAGTAGCGAAGGGACAGGGGGTAGGAATGAGCAGTTCTTC. The encoded protein is CASSEGTGGRNEQFF.

This clonotype was detected ten times or more. The chain combines TRBV11-3 with TRBJ2-6; tentative D call: TRBD2 (6 bases). From germline, CDR1 is SGHNT and CDR2 YENEEA. Deletions cut 5 bases from V and 0 bases from J, with 11 bases between. CDR3 length equals 16 residues. The CDR3 spells CASSTHSGSGANVLTF. The CDR3 DNA reads as TGTGCCAGCAGCACTCATAGCGGCTCTGGGGCCAACGTCCTGACTTTC.

This clonotype qualifies as medium-sized. The chain combines TRBV24-1 with TRBJ1-4; 8 positions agree with TRBD1. The germline gives CDR1 KGHDR, CDR2 SFDVKD. With V trimmed by 7 bases and J by 4 bases, 7 bases remained unmatched. The CDR3 runs to 15 residues. CDR3 sequence: CATSSGQGLNEKLFF. The DNA of the CDR3 is TGTGCCACCAGCAGCGGACAGGGCCTTAATGAAAAACTGTTTTTT.

In its sample, this clonotype was seen many times. The V call is TRBV18, the J call TRBJ1-6, with a tentative D call TRBD1 (6 bases). The CDR3 is made up of 15 amino acids. Per the germline V gene, CDR1 is KGHSH and CDR2 is LQKENI. V dropped 8 bases and J dropped 5 bases, with 16 bases sitting between them. As DNA, the CDR3 is TGTGCCAGCACCTTACAGGGACTAAATAATTCACCCCTCCACTTT. This gives the protein CASTLQGLNNSPLHF.

This clonotype was seen repeatedly, ten times or more. The chain carries TRBV12-3 or TRBV12-4 and TRBJ1-2, with D perhaps TRBD1 (6 bases). Trimming pared 5 bases from V and 5 bases from J, leaving 9 bases between. The CDR3 totals 12 residues. The CDR3 nucleotides read TGTGCCAGCAGTGGACAGTCTTATGGCTACACCTTC. It is translated as CASSGQSYGYTF.

This rearrangement joins TRBV20-1 to TRBJ2-7; 10 nucleotides align to TRBD1. Trimming cost V 4 bases and J 5 bases; bases outside gene matches: 5. The CDR3 is 13 amino acids. CDR1 is DFQATT, CDR2 SNEGSKA, per germline (reference sequence). CDR3 DNA sequence: TGCAGTGCTAAGGGACAGGGGTTGAACGAGCAGTACTTC. Translation gives CSAKGQGLNEQYF.

There are a few counts of this clonotype. V and J are TRBV18 and TRBJ1-1, with TRBD1 matching 9 bases. Germline CDR1 reads KGHSH; CDR2 reads LQKENI. There are 15 residues in the CDR3. The V and J ends lost 3 bases and 6 bases, in that order; junction bases with no gene match: 8. CDR3 sequence: CASSPGQGRWAEAFF. CDR3 coding DNA: TGTGCCAGCTCACCTGGACAGGGGAGGTGGGCTGAAGCTTTCTTT.

This clonotype was found a few times. Compared with germline, one end of the junction differs, possibly owing to a read error. The V and J genes are TRBV6-1 and TRBJ2-7, with 9 bases matching TRBD2. The CDR3 spans 15 residues. The V gene's germline CDR1 is MNHNS and CDR2 SASEGT. This chain's CDR3 is CAGSSRAGGPGEQCF. CDR3 nucleotide sequence: TGTGCCGGCAGTTCCCGGGCGGGAGGGCCTGGCGAGCAGTGCTTC.

This clonotype was recorded at least ten times. Germline is not matched at one junction end, which may reflect a read error. The chain combines TRBV6-6 with TRBJ1-6; the D is unclear. Germline V lookup: CDR1 MNHNY, CDR2 SVGAGI (reference sequence). The CDR3 totals 14 residues. CDR3 sequence reads: CAGRSAEYNSPLHF. The CDR3 nucleotides are TGTGCCGGCAGGTCGGCAGAATATAATTCACCCCTCCACTTT.

This clonotype has only a few counts. V and J are TRBV7-8 and TRBJ1-1; D is uncertain. Germline CDR1 is SGHVS and CDR2 is FQNEAQ. Trimming took 4 bases from V and 3 from J, leaving 12 bases between them. The CDR3 is made up of 14 amino acids. DNA of the CDR3: TGTGCCAGCAGCTCCACGCGAAGGGACACTGAAGCTTTCTTT. Its translation is CASSSTRRDTEAFF.

The gene calls are TRBV9 and TRBJ2-1, with 13 positions matching TRBD2. Per germline, CDR1 SGDLS and CDR2 YYNGEE. With 4 bases clipped from V and 9 bases from J, the junction kept 13 bases outside the gene matches. The CDR3 length is 17 residues. The CDR3: CASSSRTSGSSVGEQFF. The CDR3 DNA sequence: TGTGCCAGCAGCTCCCGGACTAGCGGGAGTTCTGTTGGTGAGCAGTTCTTC. Full variable domain (missing parts from reference TRBV9 and TRBJ2-1): DSGVTQTPKHLITATGQRVTLRCSPRSGDLSVYWYQQSLDQGLQFLIQYYNGEERAKGNILERFSAQQFPDLHSELNLSSLELGDSALYFCASSSRTSGSSVGEQFFGPGTRLTVL.

This clonotype was recorded many times. The chain has TRBV28 and TRBJ2-3; D gene ambiguous. The CDR3 extends over 11 amino acids. CDR1 and CDR2 (germline): MDHEN, SYDVKM. Between the trimmed V and J ends, which lost 7 bases and 6 bases, there was a span of 8 bases. Here the CDR3 DNA reads TGTGCCAGCACCAGTCCCGATACGCAGTATTTT. This gives the protein CASTSPDTQYF.

V is TRBV6-7 and J is TRBJ1-1; unclear D gene. TRBV6-7 is identified as an open reading frame with a role that is uncertain. The CDR3 length is 14 residues. V lost 7 bases and J lost 6, with 18 bases in between. CDR3 residues: CASTYGVCRPEAFF. The CDR3 DNA is TGTGCCAGCACCTACGGGGTGTGTCGGCCTGAAGCTTTCTTT.

This clonotype was observed many times. This sequence joins TRBV7-9 and TRBJ1-1; D perhaps matches TRBD1 (6 bases). Germline lookup yields CDR1 SEHNR and CDR2 FQNEAQ (reference sequence). The length of the CDR3 is 14 residues. V was pared by 6 bases and J by 8 bases, with 19 bases between. For the CDR3, the DNA is TGTGCCAGCAGTAGGACATTACAGGGTGAGGAAGCTTTCTTT. This codes for CASSRTLQGEEAFF.

This clonotype has at least ten counts. This chain uses TRBV25-1 with TRBJ2-2; D is perhaps TRBD1 (6 bases). The germline gives CDR1 MGHDK, CDR2 SYGVNS. Trimming removed 3 bases from V and 1 base from J, with 9 bases in between. The CDR3 consists of 15 residues. CDR3: CASSDPGQNTGELFF. In DNA form, the CDR3 reads TGTGCCAGCAGTGACCCGGGACAGAACACCGGGGAGCTGTTTTTT.

Judged by abundance, this clonotype is medium-sized. The chain carries TRBV10-3 and TRBJ2-3, with 9 bases fitting TRBD1. The CDR3 contains 13 residues. The V and J ends lost 6 bases and 7 bases, in that order; junction bases with no gene match: 5. Germline loops: CDR1 ENHRY, CDR2 SYGVKD. The CDR3: CAISTGGGNTQYF. Here the CDR3 DNA reads TGTGCCATCAGCACAGGGGGCGGAAATACGCAGTATTTT.

Notes on this clonotype: No conserved phenylalanine or tryptophan is present at the end of the CDR3, so a read error is the likely explanation. No DNA is shown, since the ends of the CDR3 on it are uncertain; the CDR3 is the one TCRdb lists. The V gene is TRBV6-1, the J gene TRBJ1-2; the DNA was not compared with TRBD1, the D call given in the table. The CDR3 adds up to 13 amino acids, both ends counted. Germline CDR1 and CDR2: MNHNS and SASEGT. The CDR3 is CASRIRDRESHTS.

The J gene is TRBJ1-6, the V gene TRBV20-1; D ambiguous. The CDR3 extends over 15 amino acids. Germline V lookup: CDR1 DFQATT, CDR2 SNEGSKA (reference sequence). The V end was cut by 4 bases, the J end by 3 bases, with 13 bases between. The CDR3 nucleotides read TGCAGTGCTACCTCGGGCCTCGTCTATAATTCACCCCTCCACTTT. Translating it yields CSATSGLVYNSPLHF.

This clonotype was detected many times. The rearrangement links TRBV6-2 or TRBV6-3 to TRBJ1-1; 7 positions match TRBD1. The length of the CDR3 is 13 residues. The germline V gene encodes CDR1 MNHEY and CDR2 SVGEGT. V shed 3 bases, J shed 11 bases, and the junction held 9 bases outside the gene matches. In DNA form, the CDR3 reads TGTGCCAGCAGTTATCCGGGACAGATATTTGCTTTCTTT. Translated, it gives CASSYPGQIFAFF.

The chain recombines TRBV19 with TRBJ2-7; 16 bases agree with TRBD2. With V trimmed by 7 bases and J by 10 bases, 7 bases remained unmatched. From germline, CDR1 is LNHDA and CDR2 SQIVND (reference sequence). CDR3 size: 14 residues. The CDR3 DNA reads TGTGCCAGTACCCCCGGGACTAGCGGGAGGGCCCAGTACTTC. Translation: CASTPGTSGRAQYF.

This chain joins TRBV20-1 and TRBJ1-3; D not certain. There are 13 residues in the CDR3. Germline V lookup: CDR1 DFQATT, CDR2 SNEGSKA (reference sequence). The germline V and J ends were trimmed by 1 base and 0 bases, with 4 bases remaining between them. This CDR3 is CSARGDSGNTIYF. The CDR3 coding sequence is TGCAGTGCTAGAGGGGACTCTGGAAACACCATATATTTT.